This T cell receptor beta chain was sequenced in a study of cytomegalovirus exposure and HLA in healthy donors. On the study more broadly: About 85 million unique TCRs from HLA-typed donors were held in an early release of data. Study results and caveats: The investigators catalogued some 160 TCR beta chains as cytomegalovirus-associated. Later analysis suggested links between common viral pathogens and several top significant clusters.

From germline, CDR1 is MNHNY and CDR2 SVGAGI (reference sequence). V shed 0 bases, J shed 4 bases, and the junction held 3 bases outside the gene matches. The CDR3 has 15 residues. Remarks on this clone: The antigen is not known.

Primers: 60 Vbeta forward and 13 Jbeta reverse. Some clones are missing from TCRdb's copy, which holds only in-frame ones; the method was immunoSEQ multiplex PCR. The sample's table shows around 70,000 clones. The chain uses TRBV6-6 and TRBJ1-5, with 7 positions matching TRBD1. This receptor was obtained from a boy younger than 18 in good health and CMV-seronegative. The sample was PBMCs. CDR3 DNA sequence: TGTGCCAGCAGTTACTCAGGGGGCGAAAATCAGCCCCAGCATTTT. It specifies CASSYSGGENQPQHF.